This T cell receptor beta chain derives from a study of blood T cells in healthy people across ages. Turning to the study itself: About one barcoded beta molecule per two T cells came from capture by template switching.

From germline, CDR1 is KGHSH and CDR2 LQKENI. V lost 2 bases and J lost 7, with 8 bases in between. The CDR3 spans 13 residues. Alongside a J-beta primer mix, a sample-barcoded 5' primer served in a second PCR lasting roughly 7 to 11 cycles. One entry per CDR3 protein, called by TCRdb with MiXCR from the 5' RACE reads. The repertoire holds about 640,000 distinct CDR3 sequences, with less than 35% as singletons. This clonotype originated in a woman of 80 years or more in good health. The V and J genes are TRBV18 and TRBJ2-2; D remains ambiguous. Input material: blood. CDR3 nucleotides: TGTGCCAGCTCACCAGGGTCTCTCGGGGAGCTGTTTTTT. This translates into CASSPGSLGELFF.